This T cell receptor beta chain was identified during a study of T cell responses to AZD1222 COVID-19 vaccine. Findings of the study overall: Vaccination with two AZD1222 doses was followed by a rise in Spike-specific TCR breadth and depth. The donor cohort was predominantly white British with a female majority, and clonal diversity may have been underestimated. The study sampled repertoires only after the peak T cell response. Epitopes outside B.1.351 and B.1.1.7 mutated regions reportedly drew nearly half of spike TCRs.

CDR1 is SGHTA, CDR2 FQGTGA, per germline. The CDR3 is made up of 14 amino acids. With V trimmed by 2 bases and J by 6 bases, 3 bases remained unmatched. TCRdb's copy holds only in-frame clones and misses some; the assay was immunoSEQ multiplex PCR. The sample carries around 180,000 clones, 90% to 95% recorded once. In regard to this clone: Its antigen remains unidentified.

V and J are TRBV7-3 and TRBJ1-1, with TRBD1 matching 10 bases. The receptor was isolated from an adult who received the AZD1222 COVID-19 vaccine. The sample in question was peripheral blood, obtained 28 days after the second AZD1222 dose. In nucleotides, the CDR3 is TGTGCCAGCAGCTTAGAGGGACAGGGGTCTGAAGCTTTCTTT. Protein: CASSLEGQGSEAFF.